The text below deals with one T cell receptor beta chain. The antigen remains undetermined. The sample comes from a study of cytomegalovirus exposure and HLA in healthy donors. With 5 bases clipped from V and 5 bases from J, the junction kept 8 bases outside the gene matches. Germline lookup yields CDR1 LNHNV and CDR2 YYDKDF (reference sequence). CDR3 length equals 15 residues. PCR employed 60 Vbeta and 13 Jbeta primers. Using immunoSEQ multiplex PCR, the repertoire was profiled, and TCRdb retains in-frame clones only, with some absent. In the table there are roughly 60,000 clones, 70% of which are singletons. In nominal health when sampled, donors likely had unrecorded immune exposures nonetheless. The study, taken as a whole, reports: A later analysis associated some 16,000 TCR beta sequences with HLA alleles at a 0.05 false discovery rate.

The TCR was taken from an older woman in good health and CMV-seropositive. Sequencing input: PBMCs. The rearrangement uses TRBV15 and TRBJ2-5; TRBD2 matches at 10 bases. DNA for the CDR3: TGTGCCACCAGCCCCCGAGCGGGGGGGCAGGAGACCCAGTACTTC. Its protein product is CATSPRAGGQETQYF.